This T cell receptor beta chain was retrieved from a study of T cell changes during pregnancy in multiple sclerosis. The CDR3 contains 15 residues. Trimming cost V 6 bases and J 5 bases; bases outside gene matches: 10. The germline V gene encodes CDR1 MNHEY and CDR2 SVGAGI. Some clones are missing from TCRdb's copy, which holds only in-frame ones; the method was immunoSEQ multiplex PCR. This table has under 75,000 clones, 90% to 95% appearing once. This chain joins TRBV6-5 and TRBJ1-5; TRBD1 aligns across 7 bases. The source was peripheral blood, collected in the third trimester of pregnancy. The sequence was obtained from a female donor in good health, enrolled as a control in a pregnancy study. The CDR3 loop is CASRGSGTDHQPQHF. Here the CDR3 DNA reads TGTGCCAGCAGAGGTTCCGGGACAGATCATCAGCCCCAGCATTTT.